This TCR beta chain was recorded in a study of blood T cell repertoires in COVID-19. In the study overall: COVID-19 samples, acute and convalescent, were from the United States, Italy and Spain. Sources were T cells, B-cell-depleted T cells, or PBMCs; the material itself was cDNA or gDNA.

The germline V gene encodes CDR1 ENHRY and CDR2 SYGVKD. The V segment lost 3 bases and the J segment 4 bases; nucleotides outside the gene matches: 4. This CDR3 spans 14 amino acids. In the authors' methods: For nucleated cells, counts were estimated from reference gene primer amplification. Some clones are missing from TCRdb's copy, which holds only in-frame ones; the method was immunoSEQ multiplex PCR. For V, J and clone size, that table is used; D and trimming come from the DNA. The sample records about 97,000 clones, roughly 89% being singletons. This clone was observed a few times. The receptor comes from a human donor in a cohort sampled during active COVID-19. The rearrangement links TRBV10-3 to TRBJ2-7, with 9 bases that match TRBD1. Sequencing used peripheral blood. The CDR3 region has the DNA TGTGCCATCAGTGACTACAGGGGGCTGTACGAGCAGTACTTC. It is translated as CAISDYRGLYEQYF.